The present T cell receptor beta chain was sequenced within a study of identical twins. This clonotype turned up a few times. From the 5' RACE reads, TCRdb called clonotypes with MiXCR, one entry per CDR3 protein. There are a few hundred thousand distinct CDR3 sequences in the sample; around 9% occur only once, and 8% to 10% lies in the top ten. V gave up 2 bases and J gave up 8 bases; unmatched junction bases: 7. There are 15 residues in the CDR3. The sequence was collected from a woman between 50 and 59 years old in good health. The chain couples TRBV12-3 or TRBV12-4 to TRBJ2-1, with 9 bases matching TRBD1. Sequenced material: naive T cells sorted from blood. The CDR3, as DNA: TGTGCCAGCAGTTTAAGGGGCTGGACAGGGGATGAGCAGTTCTTC. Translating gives CASSLRGWTGDEQFF.